These T cell receptor beta chains were read from a single sample in a study of a mutant IDH1 vaccine in newly diagnosed glioma. No antigen has been assigned to these receptors. Measured with immunoSEQ multiplex PCR; TCRdb has only the in-frame clones, and not every one. The top ten clones hold approximately 5.4% of a sample with fewer than 85,000 clones, about 81% of them seen once. This material consisted of PBMCs, taken from a glioma patient whose treatment included an IDH1 peptide vaccine. These receptors were obtained from a man aged 35-49 years with glioma. The CDR3 runs from the conserved cysteine through the conserved F or W. The D gene is left open where the match is weak. Rows give clone size only sometimes, using once, few, many, or a class for an expanded clone.

>-|TRBJ2-7|TRBD2|TRBV5-1
TGCGCCAGCAGCTTGTCAGTGGGTAGCGGGAGGTCCGAGCAGTACTTC
CASSLSVGSGRSEQYF
>-|TRBJ2-7|TRBD1|TRBV6-5
TGTGCCAGCAGGGCCTCCAGGGGGCAACACGAGCAGTACTTC
CASRASRGQHEQYF
>once|TRBJ1-2|-|TRBV7-2
TGTGCCAGCAGTCCTGCAGGGAGAAACTATGGCTACACCTTC
CASSPAGRNYGYTF
>-|TRBJ1-2|TRBD1|TRBV7-9
TGTGCCAGCAGCTATACTTCCCAGGGGGCGGGCTATGGCTACACCTTC
CASSYTSQGAGYGYTF
>-|TRBJ2-7|TRBD1|TRBV6-6
TGTGCCAGCAGTTACTTGGACAGGGGCGAGCAGTACTTC
CASSYLDRGEQYF
>many|TRBJ2-7|-|TRBV7-2
TGTGCCAGCAGCTTAGGCGGGGGCACGGATTACGAGCAGTACTTC
CASSLGGGTDYEQYF
>-|TRBJ2-7|-|TRBV13
TGTGCCAGCAGCTTAGATCCCGGCTACGAGCAGTACTTC
CASSLDPGYEQYF
>-|TRBJ2-3|-|TRBV6-5
TGTGCCAGCAGTTACTTTAGGGGGGGACGGGATACGCAGTATTTT
CASSYFRGGRDTQYF
>-|TRBJ2-1|TRBD1|TRBV6-1
TGTGCCAGCACGCGGGACAGGGCCCTGGGGCAGTTCTTC
CASTRDRALGQFF
>-|TRBJ2-7|TRBD2|TRBV7-6
TGTGCCAGCAGCTTAGTTGCAGCGGGGGGGCAGGAGCAGTACTTC
CASSLVAAGGQEQYF
>once|TRBJ2-4|-|TRBV4-3
TGCGCCAGCAGCCAAGGACCTTCGGGACTAGCCAAAAACATTCAGTACTTC
CASSQGPSGLAKNIQYF
>-|TRBJ2-1|TRBD2|TRBV2
TGTGCCAGCAGTTGGCTAGCGGGAGGGGGAATGGGTTACAATGAGCAGTTCTTC
CASSWLAGGGMGYNEQFF
>-|TRBJ1-1|-|TRBV7-2
TGTGCCAGCAGCTCAGGCAGGGGTCTCGACACTGAAGCTTTCTTT
CASSSGRGLDTEAFF
>-|TRBJ1-6|TRBD1|TRBV6-1
TGTGCCAGCAGTGAAGCGACAGGGGGATCACCCCTCCACTTT
CASSEATGGSPLHF
>-|TRBJ2-7|TRBD2|TRBV4-3
TGCGCCAGCAGCCAAGCGGCTAGCGGCTACGAGCAGTACTTC
CASSQAASGYEQYF
>-|TRBJ2-7|TRBD2|TRBV4-1
TGCGCCAGCAGCCCCCTGGGTGCGGGGGGCCCTTACGAGCAGTACTTC
CASSPLGAGGPYEQYF
>-|TRBJ2-3|TRBD2|TRBV13
TGTGCCAGCACCCTCACGACTAGCGGGAGTGATACGCAGTATTTT
CASTLTTSGSDTQYF
>-|TRBJ1-4|TRBD1|TRBV5-1
TGCGCCAGCAGCCAGCCGGGACAGGAAAATGAAAAACTGTTTTTT
CASSQPGQENEKLFF
>-|TRBJ2-7|-|TRBV28
TGTGCCAGCAGTTTAGGACGGGAGCAGTACTTC
CASSLGREQYF
>few|TRBJ2-7|-|TRBV7-9
TGTGCCAGCAGCTTAGGGTCGGCCTACGAGCAGTACTTC
CASSLGSAYEQYF
>once|TRBJ2-7|-|TRBV7-9
TGTGCCAGCAGGCAAAATGGCCTGTACCACGAGCAGTACTTC
CASRQNGLYHEQYF
>-|TRBJ1-1|TRBD1|TRBV7-6
TGTGCCAGCAGCCCAACCGCTTGGACAGGGAACACTGAAGCTTTCTTT
CASSPTAWTGNTEAFF
>-|TRBJ1-1|-|TRBV18
TGTGCCACCTCCCCCGATTGGGACACTGAAGCTTTCTTT
CATSPDWDTEAFF
>-|TRBJ1-2|-|TRBV30
TGTGCCTGGAGTGTACAATTGGGAAATGGCTACACCTTC
CAWSVQLGNGYTF
>-|TRBJ2-5|-|TRBV7-3
TGTGCCAGCAGCCCTTATAGGGGTAATCTACGGGGCCAAGAGACCCAGTACTTC
CASSPYRGNLRGQETQYF
>-|TRBJ2-7|TRBD1|TRBV6-1
TGTGCCGCTGACAGGGTCTCCTACGAGCAGTACTTC
CAADRVSYEQYF
>few|TRBJ1-3|-|TRBV5-6
TGTGCCAGCAGCTTCGAAGGAAACACCATATATTTT
CASSFEGNTIYF
>-|TRBJ2-7|-|TRBV13
TGTGCCAGCAGCTTAGGTTGGGGCTACGAGCAGTACTTC
CASSLGWGYEQYF
>-|TRBJ2-1|-|TRBV7-9
TGTGCCAGCAGCTTAGGCAGGAATGAGCAGTTCTTC
CASSLGRNEQFF
>-|TRBJ2-5|-|TRBV6-5
TGTGCCAGCAGTTACGGGATCGGTTGGGAGACCCAGTACTTC
CASSYGIGWETQYF
>-|TRBJ2-2|-|TRBV5-6
TGTGCCAGCAGCTTAGAGGGGACATTCGGGGAGCTGTTTTTT
CASSLEGTFGELFF
>-|TRBJ2-5|TRBD1|TRBV6-1
TGTGCCAGCAGCGGGACAGCTACACAAGAGACCCAGTACTTC
CASSGTATQETQYF
>once|TRBJ2-7|-|TRBV6-6
TGTGCCAGCAGTTACCCGCCGGGGACCCTCTCCTACGAGCAGTACTTC
CASSYPPGTLSYEQYF
>-|TRBJ2-1|-|TRBV2
TGTGCCAGCAGTAGGGACCGATTCAATGAGCAGTTCTTC
CASSRDRFNEQFF
>few|TRBJ1-2|-|TRBV27
TGTGCCAGCAGCCCCCTCCGGGGGGCGCAGAACTATGGCTACACCTTC
CASSPLRGAQNYGYTF
>-|TRBJ2-5|TRBD2|TRBV7-9
TGTGCCAGCAGCACAGCGGGAGCGGGGGAGACCCAGTACTTC
CASSTAGAGETQYF
>-|TRBJ2-7|TRBD1|TRBV27
TGTGCCAGCAGGCCCCCACAGGGGGCGCGCGAGCAGTACTTC
CASRPPQGAREQYF
>medium-sized|TRBJ2-1|-|TRBV4-2
TGTGCCAGCAGCCAAGATTTTGCAAGCAATGAGCAGTTCTTC
CASSQDFASNEQFF
>-|TRBJ1-2|-|TRBV5-6
TGTGCCAGCAGCTTGCCCGGGTACGGCTACGCCTTC
CASSLPGYGYAF
>-|TRBJ2-5|TRBD2|TRBV7-8
TGTGCCAGCAGCCCTCTCCCGAGCGGGGGGGTTGAGACCCAGTACTTC
CASSPLPSGGVETQYF
>-|TRBJ2-2|TRBD2|TRBV25-1
TGTGCCAGCAGTGAATACGGTAGCGGGGGGGCCTCAGGGGAGCTGTTTTTT
CASSEYGSGGASGELFF
>-|TRBJ2-1|-|TRBV21-1
TGTGCCAGCAGCAAAGGACCACGGGAGCAGTTCTTC
CASSKGPREQFF
>-|TRBJ2-7|-|TRBV2
TGTGCCAGCAGTGACGGGGCAGTTTCCTACGAGCAGTACTTC
CASSDGAVSYEQYF
>-|TRBJ2-7|-|TRBV4-3
TGCGCCAGCAGCCAAGATGCGTGGGGGTCCTACGAGCAGTACTTC
CASSQDAWGSYEQYF
>-|TRBJ1-2|TRBD1|TRBV7-2
TGTGCCAGCAGCTTAATCGCAATAGGTCTGGGACAGGATGGCTACACCTTC
CASSLIAIGLGQDGYTF
>-|TRBJ1-2|-|TRBV19
TGTGCCAGTAGCCACCGACCGGACTATGGCTACACCTTC
CASSHRPDYGYTF
>-|TRBJ1-2|-|TRBV12-5
TGTGCTAGTGGTTCCTCTGTAAATCGACACGATGGCTACACCTTC
CASGSSVNRHDGYTF
>-|TRBJ2-2|-|TRBV5-1
TGCGCCAGCAGCTCGCGGATGGACACCGGGGAGCTGTTTTTT
CASSSRMDTGELFF
>once|TRBJ2-7|-|TRBV5-1
TGCGCCAGCGGCAGGAGCTCCTACGAGCAGTACTTC
CASGRSSYEQYF
>few|TRBJ1-3|TRBD1|TRBV28
TGTGCCAGCAGTTTAGGGACAGGGGTGGGAAACACCATATATTTT
CASSLGTGVGNTIYF
>-|TRBJ1-1|-|TRBV7-2
TGTGCCAGCAGCACGGGAGGTGGGGGCGCATCCAAGGGGAACACTGAAGCTTTCTTT
CASSTGGGGASKGNTEAFF
>few|TRBJ1-2|-|TRBV4-3
TGCGCCAGCAGCCAAGATTCCCGGGGGCGTGATGGCTACACCTTC
CASSQDSRGRDGYTF
>-|TRBJ1-2|-|TRBV18
TGTGCCAGCTCACCCGTGCTGGCAGACAACTATGGCTACACCTTC
CASSPVLADNYGYTF
>few|TRBJ1-5|TRBD1|TRBV27
TGTGCCAGCAGTAAGACAGGGGGCAATCAGCCCCAGCATTTT
CASSKTGGNQPQHF
>-|TRBJ1-3|TRBD1|TRBV7-2
TGTGCCAGCAGCTTAGTGCGGACAGGGAAGGGTTCTGGAAACACCATATATTTT
CASSLVRTGKGSGNTIYF
>-|TRBJ1-1|TRBD1|TRBV18
TGTGCCAGCTCACCTGACAGGGGGAAGGACACTGAAGCTTTCTTT
CASSPDRGKDTEAFF
>-|TRBJ2-5|-|TRBV6-5
TGTGCCAGCAGTGCCCTAGCTTCTCAGCGGGAGACCCAGTACTTC
CASSALASQRETQYF
>-|TRBJ2-1|-|TRBV6-4
TGTGCCAGCAGTGACTCGGCCGGACCTCCGGATGAGCAGTTCTTC
CASSDSAGPPDEQFF